This is a list of T cell receptor beta chains from one sample in a study of metastatic and nonmetastatic thyroid tumors. TCRdb re-called the PCR reads with MiXCR. Of approximately 8,000 clones in the sample, approximately 30% were seen once. Material: tumor tissue. The receptor source for this set is a female donor with papillary thyroid cancer or a benign thyroid nodule (not recorded which). Some clones in this sample may be carry-over from other donors' samples. CDR3s include the opening cysteine and the closing phenylalanine or tryptophan. The order of the fields is J gene, V gene, clone size, D gene, CDR3 DNA, CDR3 protein. D genes are given only for firm matches. A clone size is listed for some rows: how often the clone was seen (once, few, many), or a class if it is expanded.

TRBJ1-6 | TRBV20-1 | - | - | TGCAGTGCTAGAGTAGGAGTTTATAATTCACCCCTCCACTTT | CSARVGVYNSPLHF
TRBJ2-2 | TRBV6-4 | few | TRBD2 | TGTGCCAGCAGTGACGGGGGACTAGGGACGGGCACCGGGGAGCTGTTTTTT | CASSDGGLGTGTGELFF
TRBJ1-2 | TRBV10-3 | - | TRBD1 | TGTGCCATCAGTGACCCCGGACAGGGCTTTGGTGGCTACACCTTC | CAISDPGQGFGGYTF
TRBJ2-5 | TRBV28 | - | - | TGTGCCAGTCGGTCGCTGGGGCCACGAGAGACCCAGTACTTC | CASRSLGPRETQYF
TRBJ1-6 | TRBV28 | many | - | TGTGCCATCGACCCAGGGAATTCACCCCTCCACTTT | CAIDPGNSPLHF
TRBJ2-1 | TRBV20-1 | - | - | TGCAGTGCTAGCCCCTCGGGCCGGAATGAGCAGTTCTTC | CSASPSGRNEQFF
TRBJ1-6 | TRBV19 | - | - | TGTGCCAGTAGGCTCCAGGGAAATTCACCCCTCCACTTT | CASRLQGNSPLHF
TRBJ2-7 | TRBV20-1 | medium-sized | - | TGCAGTGCTAGAGGAGTTTTGTGGCAGTACTTC | CSARGVLWQYF
TRBJ2-5 | TRBV11-2 | medium-sized | - | TGTGCCAGCAGCTTACGGCAAGAGACCCAGTACTTC | CASSLRQETQYF
TRBJ2-1 | TRBV6-1 | few | - | TGTGCCAGCAGTGAGCAGGTTGAGCAGTTCTTC | CASSEQVEQFF
TRBJ2-1 | TRBV11-2 | medium-sized | TRBD2 | TGTGCCAGCAGCTGGGGACTAGCGGAAAACAATGAGCAGTTCTTC | CASSWGLAENNEQFF
TRBJ1-2 | TRBV19 | few | TRBD1 | TGTGCCAGTGGGCCACGGGACAGTCCTAACTATGGCTACACCTTC | CASGPRDSPNYGYTF
TRBJ2-7 | TRBV28 | few | - | TGTGCCAGCAGTTTTGACCTCTCGAGCTCCTACGAGCAGTACTTC | CASSFDLSSSYEQYF
TRBJ2-5 | TRBV27 | few | TRBD2 | TGTGCCAGCAGTTGGACTAGCGGGCGCGAAGAGACCCAGTACTTC | CASSWTSGREETQYF
TRBJ2-7 | TRBV18 | medium-sized | TRBD1 | TGTGCCAGCTCACCACGACAGGGGGTCTACGAGCAGTACTTC | CASSPRQGVYEQYF
TRBJ2-7 | TRBV5-1 | - | - | TGCGCCAGCAGCTTGGGTGGGGGCTTATACGAGCAGTACTTC | CASSLGGGLYEQYF
TRBJ2-2 | TRBV3-1 | - | - | TGTGCCAGCAGCCAAGTAGGTCGAAGAGGCGGGGAGCTGTTTTTT | CASSQVGRRGGELFF
TRBJ2-7 | TRBV20-1 | few | TRBD2 | TGCAGTGGGGCGGGAGGGGATCGCTACGAGCAGTACTTC | CSGAGGDRYEQYF
TRBJ2-7 | TRBV27 | few | TRBD2 | TGTGCCAGCAGAGAAGGGACTAGCGGGTCCTACGAGCAGTACTTC | CASREGTSGSYEQYF
TRBJ1-3 | TRBV6-1 | few | - | TGCGCCGGGGCAGGGGGAAACACCATATATTTT | CAGAGGNTIYF
TRBJ1-5 | TRBV28 | few | - | TGTGCCAGCACCCCTCAGTGGGGGCTGCCCCAGCATTTT | CASTPQWGLPQHF
TRBJ2-7 | TRBV11-2 | - | TRBD1 | TGTGCCAGCAGCTTAGATGGGGAGGGGACAGGGGCCCCCTACGAGCAGTACTTC | CASSLDGEGTGAPYEQYF
TRBJ2-1 | TRBV11-2 | - | - | TGTGCCAGCAGTCCTACGGAGGTAGCGAACAATGAGCAGTTCTTC | CASSPTEVANNEQFF
TRBJ2-3 | TRBV12-3/TRBV12-4 | - | - | TGTGCCAGCAGTTCCTCGACTAGCACAGATACGCAGTATTTT | CASSSSTSTDTQYF
TRBJ2-7 | TRBV6-5 | - | - | TGTGCCAGCAGTTTAACAGTGACCTACGAGCAGTACTTC | CASSLTVTYEQYF
TRBJ2-2 | TRBV6-2/TRBV6-3 | few | TRBD2 | TGTGCCAGCAGTTACCATCCCAGCGGGGGGTCCACCGGGGAGCTGTTTTTT | CASSYHPSGGSTGELFF
TRBJ2-2 | TRBV6-1 | few | - | TGTGCCAGCAGTGAGATCACAGGGACACCGTGGGAGCTGTTTTTT | CASSEITGTPWELFF
TRBJ1-5 | TRBV2 | few | - | TGTGCCAGCAGTGAGGGGCCCCGGGGGAGTCTGCCCCAGCATTTT | CASSEGPRGSLPQHF
TRBJ1-1 | TRBV28 | - | - | TGTGCCAGCAGTCACAGGGTCGACACTGAAGCTTTCTTT | CASSHRVDTEAFF
TRBJ1-2 | TRBV2 | few | - | TGTGCCAGCAGTGCATACAGCCTCTATGGCTACACCTTC | CASSAYSLYGYTF
TRBJ2-3 | TRBV7-3 | - | TRBD2 | TGTGCCAGCAGACACGAGGGGAGACTAGCGGGCGCAGATACGCAGTATTTT | CASRHEGRLAGADTQYF
TRBJ2-1 | TRBV7-3 | medium-sized | TRBD2 | TGTGCCAGCAGCCCTTACCCGACTAGCGGGAGAAGCGATGAGCAGTTCTTC | CASSPYPTSGRSDEQFF
TRBJ2-2 | TRBV6-2/TRBV6-3 | - | - | TGTGCCAGCAGTTACAGTTTTTTAGTTCGCACCGGGGAGCTGTTTTTT | CASSYSFLVRTGELFF
TRBJ1-1 | TRBV6-2/TRBV6-3 | few | - | TGTGCCAGCAGTCCTTACACGGAATTGAACACTGAAGCTTTCTTT | CASSPYTELNTEAFF
TRBJ1-1 | TRBV11-2 | - | - | TGTGCCAGCAGCTTAATTGTGAACACTGAAGCTTTCTTT | CASSLIVNTEAFF
TRBJ2-7 | TRBV18 | many | - | TGTGCCAGCTCACCAGACTCCAACCCAGCCTACGAGCAGTACTTC | CASSPDSNPAYEQYF
TRBJ2-7 | TRBV7-2 | medium-sized | - | TGTGCCAGCAGCCGATATCGTCTGGGGCAGGGGACCTACGAGCAGTACTTC | CASSRYRLGQGTYEQYF
TRBJ2-2 | TRBV5-1 | - | - | TGCGCCAGCAGCCAGGGAGGCCGGGGCACCGGGGAGCTGTTTTTT | CASSQGGRGTGELFF
TRBJ2-2 | TRBV28 | - | - | TGTGCCAGCAGTCTCCGGGACACCAACACCGGGGAGATGTTTTTT | CASSLRDTNTGEMFF
TRBJ1-2 | TRBV12-3/TRBV12-4 | many | - | TGTGCCGGCAGTCTAAGCGGGGGGAAGAGCTACACCTTC | CAGSLSGGKSYTF
TRBJ2-7 | TRBV6-2/TRBV6-3 | - | TRBD1 | TGTGCCAGCAGTCCCCCGGGACAGGGGGCCTCCGAGCAGTACTTC | CASSPPGQGASEQYF
TRBJ1-1 | TRBV15 | few | - | TGTGCCACCAGCACAGGTCCACTGAACACTGAAGCTTTCTTT | CATSTGPLNTEAFF
TRBJ2-1 | TRBV18 | medium-sized | - | TGTGCCAGCTCACCCCAGGGCAGAAACAATGAGCAGTTCTTC | CASSPQGRNNEQFF
TRBJ1-1 | TRBV27 | - | - | TGTGCCAGCAGTCTTACCGGGACTGAAGCTTTCTTT | CASSLTGTEAFF
TRBJ1-2 | TRBV19 | large | - | TGTGCCAGTAGTATAGACCCGCCTACTCAGAACAGGGGCTACACCTTC | CASSIDPPTQNRGYTF
TRBJ2-1 | TRBV2 | - | - | TGTGCCAGCAGTGAATTGGAGGGTACTGAGCAGTTCTTC | CASSELEGTEQFF
TRBJ2-1 | TRBV12-3/TRBV12-4 | few | - | TGTGCCAGCAGTTTACAAGTGGGTTACTACAATGAGCAGTTCTTC | CASSLQVGYYNEQFF
TRBJ2-1 | TRBV12-3/TRBV12-4 | - | TRBD2 | TGTGCCAGCAGCCTCCGGGGGGGAAGCTCCTACAATGAGCAGTTCTTC | CASSLRGGSSYNEQFF
TRBJ2-1 | TRBV27 | many | - | TGTGCCACTAGACCCCTGATGGTACTCAATGAGCAGTTCTTC | CATRPLMVLNEQFF
TRBJ2-7 | TRBV20-1 | medium-sized | - | TGCAGTGCTAGAGATGTGCGGCTGCCCTCCTACGAGCAGTACTTC | CSARDVRLPSYEQYF
TRBJ2-2 | TRBV27 | - | - | TGTGCCAGTGGGTCCCGGGCCGCGAACACCGGGGAGCTGTTTTTT | CASGSRAANTGELFF
TRBJ2-7 | TRBV20-1 | - | - | TGCAGTGCTACAGACAGAACCTACGAGCAGTACTTC | CSATDRTYEQYF
TRBJ1-1 | TRBV4-1 | - | - | TGCGCCAGCAGCTCCGCGACAGAAGCTTTCTTT | CASSSATEAFF
TRBJ2-7 | TRBV27 | few | - | TGTGCCAGCCGCAAAGGGCTGAAGGGCGAGCAGTACTTC | CASRKGLKGEQYF
TRBJ2-3 | TRBV11-2 | - | TRBD2 | TGTGCCAGCAGCCGCGGGACTAGCGTCCCAGATACGCAGTATTTT | CASSRGTSVPDTQYF